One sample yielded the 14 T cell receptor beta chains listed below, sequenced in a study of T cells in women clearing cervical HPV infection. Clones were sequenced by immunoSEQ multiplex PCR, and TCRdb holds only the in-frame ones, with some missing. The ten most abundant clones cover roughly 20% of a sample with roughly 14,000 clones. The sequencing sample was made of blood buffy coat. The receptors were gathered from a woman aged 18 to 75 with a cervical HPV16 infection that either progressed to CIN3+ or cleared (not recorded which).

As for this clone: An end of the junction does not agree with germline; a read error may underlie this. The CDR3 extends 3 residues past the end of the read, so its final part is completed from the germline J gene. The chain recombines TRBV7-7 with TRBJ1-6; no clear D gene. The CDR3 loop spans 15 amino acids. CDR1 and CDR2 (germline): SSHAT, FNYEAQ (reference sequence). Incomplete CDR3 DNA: TGTGCTAGCAGCCCCGGACTAGGGATCGATTCACCC. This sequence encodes CASSPGLGIDSP. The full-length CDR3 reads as CASSPGLGIDSPLHF.

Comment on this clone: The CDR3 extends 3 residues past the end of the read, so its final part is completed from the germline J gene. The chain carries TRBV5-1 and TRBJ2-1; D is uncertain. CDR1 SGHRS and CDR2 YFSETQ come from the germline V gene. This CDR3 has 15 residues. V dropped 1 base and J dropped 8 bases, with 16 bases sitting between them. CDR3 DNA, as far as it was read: TGCGCCAGCAGCTTGTTAGGGTTGTTTGGCGATGAG. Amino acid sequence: CASSLLGLFGDE. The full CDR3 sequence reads CASSLLGLFGDEQFF.

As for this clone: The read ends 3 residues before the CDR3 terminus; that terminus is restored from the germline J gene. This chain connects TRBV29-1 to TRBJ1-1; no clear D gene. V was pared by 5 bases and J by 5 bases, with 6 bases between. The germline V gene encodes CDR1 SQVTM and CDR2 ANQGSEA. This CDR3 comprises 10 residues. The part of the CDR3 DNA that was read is TGCAGCGTTTTTCGGACTGAA. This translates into CSVFRTE. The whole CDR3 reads CSVFRTEAFF.

CDR3 loop: CASTSRGNSNQPQHF. CDR3 DNA, as far as it was read: TGTGCCAGCACCTCGAGGGGAAATAGCAATCAGCCC. The chain joins TRBV2 to TRBJ1-5; possibly TRBD1 for D (5 bases). The sequence runs out 3 residues before the end of the CDR3; the remainder is reconstructed from the germline J gene. The germline V and J ends were trimmed by 7 bases and 0 bases, with 13 bases remaining between them. Germline V lookup: CDR1 SNHLY, CDR2 FYNNEI. The CDR3 is 15 amino acids. The full variable domain, with the rest looked up from reference TRBV2 and TRBJ1-5, is EPEVTQTPSHQVTQMGQEVILRCVPISNHLYFYWYRQILGQKVEFLVSFYNNEISEKSEIFDDQFSVERPDGSNFTLKIRSTKLEDSAMYFCASTSRGNSNQPQHFGDGTRLSIL.

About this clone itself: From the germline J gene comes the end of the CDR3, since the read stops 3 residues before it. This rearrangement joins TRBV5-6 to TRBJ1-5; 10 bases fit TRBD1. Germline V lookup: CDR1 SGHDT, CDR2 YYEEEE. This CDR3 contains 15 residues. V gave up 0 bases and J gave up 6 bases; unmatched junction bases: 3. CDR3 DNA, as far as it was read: TGTGCCAGCAGCTTGGAGGGGGACAGGGGTCAGCCC. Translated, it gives CASSLEGDRGQP. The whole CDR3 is CASSLEGDRGQPQHF.

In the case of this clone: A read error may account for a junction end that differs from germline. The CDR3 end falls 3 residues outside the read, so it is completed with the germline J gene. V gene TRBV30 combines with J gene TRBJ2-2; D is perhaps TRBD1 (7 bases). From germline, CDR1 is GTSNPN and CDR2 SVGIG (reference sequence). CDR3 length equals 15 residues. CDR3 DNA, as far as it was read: TGTGCCTGGAGTGTAATAGGAGGGGGCGCCGGGAAG. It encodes CAWSVIGGGAGK. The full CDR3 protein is CAWSVIGGGAGKLFF.

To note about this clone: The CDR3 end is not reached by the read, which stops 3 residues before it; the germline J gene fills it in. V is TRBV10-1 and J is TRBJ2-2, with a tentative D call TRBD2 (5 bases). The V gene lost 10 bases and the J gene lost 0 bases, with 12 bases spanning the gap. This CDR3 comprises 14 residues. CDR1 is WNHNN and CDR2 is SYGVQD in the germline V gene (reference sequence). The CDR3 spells CATKEGSNTGELFF. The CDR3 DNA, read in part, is TGCGCCACCAAAGAGGGTTCGAACACCGGGGAG.

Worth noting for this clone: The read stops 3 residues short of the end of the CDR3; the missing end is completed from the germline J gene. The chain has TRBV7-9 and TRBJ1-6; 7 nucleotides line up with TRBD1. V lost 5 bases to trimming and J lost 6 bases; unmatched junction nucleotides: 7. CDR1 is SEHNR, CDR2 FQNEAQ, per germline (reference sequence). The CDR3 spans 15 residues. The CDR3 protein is CASSPYGTVNSPLHF. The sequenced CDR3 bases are TGTGCCAGCAGCCCATACGGGACAGTTAATTCACCC.

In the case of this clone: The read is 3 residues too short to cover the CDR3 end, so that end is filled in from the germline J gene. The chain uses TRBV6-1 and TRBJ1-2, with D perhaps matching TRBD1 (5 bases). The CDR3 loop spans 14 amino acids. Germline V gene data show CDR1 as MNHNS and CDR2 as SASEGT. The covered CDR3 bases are TGTGCCAGCAGTGAGGGACTAGCGAACTACGAC. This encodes CASSEGLANYD. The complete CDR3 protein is CASSEGLANYDYTF.

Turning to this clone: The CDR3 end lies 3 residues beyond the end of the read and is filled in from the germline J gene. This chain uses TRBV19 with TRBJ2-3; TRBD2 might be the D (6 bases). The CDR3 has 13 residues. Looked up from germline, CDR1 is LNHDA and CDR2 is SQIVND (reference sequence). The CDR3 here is CASSFQDYQPQYF. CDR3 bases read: TGTGCCAGTAGTTTCCAGGACTATCAGCCG.

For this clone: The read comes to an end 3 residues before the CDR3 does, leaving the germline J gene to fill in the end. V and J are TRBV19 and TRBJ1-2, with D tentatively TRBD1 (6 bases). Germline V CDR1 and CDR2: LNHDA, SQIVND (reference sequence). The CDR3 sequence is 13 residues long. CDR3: CASSSDSIYDYTF. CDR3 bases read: TGTGCCAGTTCCTCGGACAGTATCTACGAC.

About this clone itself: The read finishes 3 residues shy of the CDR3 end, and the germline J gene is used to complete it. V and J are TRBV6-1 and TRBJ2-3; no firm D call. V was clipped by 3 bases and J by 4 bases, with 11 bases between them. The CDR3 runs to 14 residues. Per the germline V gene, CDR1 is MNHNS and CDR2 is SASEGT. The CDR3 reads CASSDRSSPDTQYF. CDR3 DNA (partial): TGTGCCAGCAGTGACCGGTCTAGTCCAGATACG.

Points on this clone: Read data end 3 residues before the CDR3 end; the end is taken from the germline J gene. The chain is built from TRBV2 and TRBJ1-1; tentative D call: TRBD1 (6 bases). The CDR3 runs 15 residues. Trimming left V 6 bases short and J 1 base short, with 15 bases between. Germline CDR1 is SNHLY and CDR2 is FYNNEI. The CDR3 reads CASRGAGGANTEAFF. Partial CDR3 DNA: TGTGCCAGCAGGGGGGCGGGGGGAGCGAACACTGAA.

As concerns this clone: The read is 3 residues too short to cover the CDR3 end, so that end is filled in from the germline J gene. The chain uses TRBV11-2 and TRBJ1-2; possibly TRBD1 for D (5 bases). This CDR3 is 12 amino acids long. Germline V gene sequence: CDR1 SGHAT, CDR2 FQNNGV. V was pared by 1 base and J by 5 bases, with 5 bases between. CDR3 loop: CASSLAGYGYTF. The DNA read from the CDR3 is TGTGCCAGCAGCTTAGCAGGGTATGGC.